A single sample is the source of the 22 T cell receptor beta chains below, sequenced in a study of breast tumors, draining lymph nodes, adjacent tissues. The lymph nodes were axillary draining lymph nodes from breast cancer patients. TCRdb used MiXCR to reprocess the multiplex PCR reads, holding one entry per CDR3 protein. The sample has some 120,000 distinct CDR3 sequences, around 20% seen once. Specimen: axillary lymph node tissue. The receptors derive from a female donor with breast cancer. Some clones in this sample may be carry-over from other donors' samples.

On this clonotype: One junction end disagrees with the germline gene, perhaps due to a read error. The chain couples TRBV11-2 to TRBJ2-1; 10 bases fit TRBD1. Germline V gene sequence: CDR1 SGHAT, CDR2 FQNNGV. There are 15 residues in the CDR3. This chain's CDR3 is CASSSGTGAYSEQFF. In DNA, the CDR3 is TGTGCCAGCAGCAGCGGGACAGGGGCCTACAGTGAGCAGTTCTTC.

This clonotype showed up many times. The J gene is TRBJ2-3, the V gene TRBV10-2, with 10 bases identical to TRBD2. V shed 8 bases and J 0 bases; nucleotides not matched to a gene: 14. Germline values: CDR1 WSHSY, CDR2 SAAADI. This CDR3 contains 18 residues. The chain's CDR3 is CASGGLATYTASTDTQYF. The CDR3 coding sequence is TGCGCCAGCGGGGGACTAGCGACATACACCGCTAGCACAGATACGCAGTATTTT.

This clonotype was seen repeatedly, ten times or more. The chain is built from TRBV20-1 and TRBJ1-2; no reliable D call. The V gene lost 3 bases and the J gene lost 8 bases, with 7 bases spanning the gap. There are 10 residues in the CDR3. Germline V gene data show CDR1 as DFQATT and CDR2 as SNEGSKA (reference sequence). The CDR3 loop reads CSARGRGYTF. CDR3 coding DNA: TGCAGTGCTAGGGGCCGAGGCTACACCTTC.

This clonotype was counted ten times or more. The genes are TRBV20-1 and TRBJ2-1; the match to TRBD2 covers 8 bases. This CDR3 comprises 12 residues. Germline V gives CDR1 DFQATT, CDR2 SNEGSKA (reference sequence). V lost 3 bases, J lost 9 bases, and 4 bases stayed unmatched. The CDR3 region is CSASGGAFEQFF. In DNA, the CDR3 is TGCAGTGCTAGCGGGGGGGCCTTTGAGCAGTTCTTC.

On this clonotype: One end of the junction is discordant with germline, which a read error may explain. The chain uses TRBV6-5 and TRBJ2-2; D is perhaps TRBD1 (5 bases). The CDR3 spans 15 residues. The germline gives CDR1 MNHEY, CDR2 SVGAGI. CDR3: CASSQGRGLTEELFF. As DNA, the CDR3 is TGTGCCAGCAGTCAGGGTCGAGGCTTAACCGAGGAGCTGTTTTTT.

Of note for this clonotype: A much larger clone lies a single base off, so this may be a read error. The chain combines TRBV7-9 with TRBJ2-3, with 9 bases that match TRBD2. Germline loops: CDR1 SEHNR, CDR2 FQNEAQ (reference sequence). The CDR3 extends over 15 amino acids. The CDR3 loop reads CSSSALAGEGNTQYF. The DNA for the CDR3 is TGTTCCAGCAGCGCGTTAGCGGGAGAGGGGAATACGCAGTATTTT. The entire variable domain, with the rest obtained from reference TRBV7-9 and TRBJ2-3, is as follows: DTGVSQNPRHKITKRGQNVTFRCDPISEHNRLYWYRQTLGQGPEFLTYFQNEAQLEKSRLLSDRFSAERPKGSFSTLEIQRTEQGDSAMYLCSSSALAGEGNTQYFGPGTRLTVL.

There are many counts of this clonotype. This chain connects TRBV2 to TRBJ2-1, with TRBD1 matching over 7 bases. From germline, CDR1 is SNHLY and CDR2 FYNNEI. The V and J ends lost 5 bases and 2 bases, in that order; junction bases with no gene match: 9. CDR3 length: 16 amino acids. The CDR3 loop is CASSNPAGGPYNEQFF. DNA for the CDR3: TGTGCCAGCAGTAACCCCGCAGGGGGTCCCTACAATGAGCAGTTCTTC.

This clonotype was counted at least ten times. J is TRBJ2-7 and V is TRBV7-3; no firm D call. CDR1 SGHTA and CDR2 FQGTGA come from the germline V gene. The V gene lost 1 base and the J gene lost 5 bases, with 18 bases spanning the gap. This CDR3 region has 16 residues. In nucleotides, the CDR3 is TGTGCCAGCAGCTTAATGGTCCGGCTTAATCCCAACGAGCAGTACTTC. Protein: CASSLMVRLNPNEQYF. The entire variable domain, with the rest obtained from reference TRBV7-3 and TRBJ2-7, is as follows: GAGVSQTPSNKVTEKGKYVELRCDPISGHTALYWYRQSLGQGPEFLIYFQGTGAADDSGLPNDRFFAVRPEGSVSTLKIQRTERGDSAVYLCASSLMVRLNPNEQYFGPGTRLTVT.

The sample holds a few counts of this clonotype. A read error may produce the germline difference seen at one junction end. The chain couples TRBV3-1 to TRBJ1-2; maybe TRBD1 (5 bases). The germline V gene encodes CDR1 LGHDT and CDR2 YNNKEL (reference sequence). The CDR3 totals 14 residues. The CDR3 bases are TGTGCCAGCAGCCAAGAAGGGACCTTCTATGGCTACGCCTTC. It encodes CASSQEGTFYGYAF.

The gene calls are TRBV29-1 and TRBJ1-2; TRBD1 is a possible D gene (6 bases). With 3 bases removed from V and 5 bases from J, the gap between germline ends came to 13 bases. Germline V gene lookup returns CDR1 SQVTM and CDR2 ANQGSEA. The length of the CDR3 is 13 residues. The CDR3 protein is CSVDEGVHYGYTF. The CDR3 nucleotides are TGCAGCGTTGACGAGGGGGTGCATTATGGCTACACCTTC.

This clonotype was detected ten times or more. The gene calls are TRBV10-3 and TRBJ1-6; weak D call: TRBD1 (6 bases). CDR1 is ENHRY, CDR2 SYGVKD, per germline. The CDR3 extends over 17 amino acids. The V and J ends lost 2 bases and 0 bases respectively, with 11 bases between them. This CDR3 reads CAISETGSSSYNSPLHF. The CDR3 DNA follows: TGTGCCATCAGTGAGACAGGGAGTTCCTCCTATAATTCACCCCTCCACTTT.

At least ten counts were recorded for this clonotype. The rearrangement joins TRBV20-1 to TRBJ2-1; D is undetermined. Trimming shortened V by 5 bases and J by 2 bases, and 16 bases separated the two germline ends. This CDR3 is 15 amino acids long. The germline gives CDR1 DFQATT, CDR2 SNEGSKA (reference sequence). The CDR3 reads CSALPVGEPYNEQFF. The DNA for the CDR3 is TGCAGTGCTCTCCCCGTAGGCGAACCCTACAATGAGCAGTTCTTC.

The chain employs TRBV27 and TRBJ2-1; possible D gene TRBD1, 6 bases. The germline CDR1 and CDR2 sequences are MNHEY and SMNVEV (reference sequence). Trimming cost V 6 bases and J 5 bases, with 14 bases left between them. This CDR3 spans 14 amino acids. CDR3 sequence: CASRRTEGDNEQFF. The CDR3 DNA sequence: TGTGCCAGCAGGAGGACAGAGGGGGACAATGAGCAGTTCTTC.

This clonotype was observed many times. The rearrangement uses TRBV7-2 and TRBJ2-7; no clear D. There are 11 residues in the CDR3. The V end lost 5 bases, the J end lost 1 base, and 3 bases lay between the germline ends. CDR1 and CDR2 (germline): SGHTA, FQGNSA. The CDR3 reads CASSPSYEQYF. CDR3 sequence (DNA): TGTGCCAGCAGCCCATCCTACGAGCAGTACTTC.

This clonotype was detected many times. This chain connects TRBV19 to TRBJ1-2; D is possibly TRBD1 (5 bases). Germline CDR1 reads LNHDA; CDR2 reads SQIVND (reference sequence). The CDR3 has 13 residues. V lost 5 bases to trimming and J lost 8 bases, with 15 bases between them. CDR3 in DNA: TGTGCCAGTAGTGGCGGCAGGGCTGACGGCTACACCTTC. Encoded protein: CASSGGRADGYTF.

The chain has TRBV7-2 and TRBJ2-3, with TRBD2 identical over 9 bases. The CDR3 sequence is 16 residues long. The germline V gene encodes CDR1 SGHTA and CDR2 FQGNSA. After removal of 5 bases from V and 2 bases from J, the junction contained 8 bases not matched to a gene. CDR3 protein: CASSPGTSHYTDTQYF. Here the CDR3 DNA reads TGTGCCAGCAGCCCTGGGACTAGCCACTACACAGATACGCAGTATTTT.

This clonotype came up many times. V is TRBV7-2 and J is TRBJ2-5; TRBD1 aligns across 9 bases. The CDR3 covers 15 residues. Losses at the gene ends were 5 bases for V and 4 bases for J; bases not matched to a gene: 8. Germline V gene lookup returns CDR1 SGHTA and CDR2 FQGNSA. CDR3 DNA sequence: TGTGCCAGCAGCCCCCCTGGACAGGGGACAGAGACCCAGTACTTC. Residues: CASSPPGQGTETQYF.

At least ten counts were recorded for this clonotype. The chain recombines TRBV12-3 or TRBV12-4 with TRBJ2-1, with 12 positions matching TRBD2. The CDR3 has 13 amino acids. V shed 6 bases and J 6 bases; nucleotides not matched to a gene: 0. CDR3 DNA: TGTGCCAGCAGGACTAGCGGGAGCAATGAGCAGTTCTTC. This translates into CASRTSGSNEQFF.

V usage is TRBV5-4 and J usage is TRBJ2-7; 9 nucleotides agree with TRBD1. CDR3 length: 14 amino acids. The V segment lost 4 bases and the J segment 2 bases; nucleotides outside the gene matches: 4. In germline, CDR1 is SGHNT, CDR2 YYREEE (reference sequence). CDR3 sequence: CASSEDRGTYEQYF. The DNA for the CDR3 is TGTGCCAGCAGCGAGGACAGGGGAACCTACGAGCAGTACTTC.

This clonotype was observed a few times. V usage is TRBV5-6 and J usage is TRBJ1-2, with 9 bases fitting TRBD1. The V segment lost 4 bases and the J segment 8 bases; nucleotides outside the gene matches: 18. The CDR3 sequence is 17 residues long. The germline V gene encodes CDR1 SGHDT and CDR2 YYEEEE. Written as DNA, the CDR3 is TGTGCCAGCAGCGATTCCGGGACAGGGTTGATGGGAGAAGGCTACACCTTC. It is translated as CASSDSGTGLMGEGYTF.

This clonotype was recorded many times. The chain carries TRBV3-1 and TRBJ2-7, with D unresolved. CDR1 is LGHDT, CDR2 YNNKEL, per germline (reference sequence). Trimming stripped 5 bases from V and 4 bases from J, with 12 bases between. This CDR3 region has 13 residues. The CDR3 region has the DNA TGTGCCAGCAGCACCCTCGAAAGGTACGAGCAGTACTTC. Its translation: CASSTLERYEQYF.

A few counts support this clonotype. A much larger clone lies a single base off, so this may be a read error. This rearrangement joins TRBV7-6 to TRBJ2-5, with 9 bases lining up with TRBD2. This CDR3 region has 17 residues. Germline values: CDR1 SGHVS, CDR2 FNYEAQ. The DNA of the CDR3 is TGTGCCGGCAGCTTAATCTCGGCGGGAGGGCGTCAAGAGACCCAGTACTTC. Its translation is CAGSLISAGGRQETQYF.